The 15 T cell receptor beta chains presented below share a single source sample, sequenced in a study of blood T cell repertoires in COVID-19. Profiled with immunoSEQ multiplex PCR; TCRdb holds only in-frame clones, not every one. The sample holds approximately 70,000 clones, roughly 90% seen once. Sample: peripheral blood. These receptors all come from a man in his forties or fifties with COVID-19, enrolled during active disease.

The genes are TRBV7-6 and TRBJ2-6; D is possibly TRBD1 (5 bases). Trimming removed 1 base from V and 1 base from J, with 8 bases in between. The CDR3 sequence is 16 residues long. CDR1 and CDR2 (germline): SGHVS, FNYEAQ. The CDR3 loop is CASSLGAGSGANVLTF. CDR3 sequence (DNA): TGTGCCAGCAGCTTAGGGGCAGGGTCTGGGGCCAACGTCCTGACTTTC.

The chain carries TRBV11-3 and TRBJ2-7; 7 bases are shared with TRBD1. The length of the CDR3 is 16 residues. From germline, CDR1 is SGHNT and CDR2 YENEEA. V lost 0 bases to trimming and J lost 3 bases; unmatched junction nucleotides: 8. The CDR3 DNA is TGTGCCAGCAGCTTAGATCTCGGACAGGCCTACTACGAGCAGTACTTC. As protein: CASSLDLGQAYYEQYF.

This rearrangement joins TRBV27 to TRBJ1-1; D uncertain. Germline-derived CDR1 and CDR2 are MNHEY and SMNVEV (reference sequence). V was pared by 5 bases and J by 0 bases, with 10 bases between. The CDR3 totals 14 residues. The CDR3 here is CASSQSRMNTEAFF. In nucleotides, the CDR3 is TGTGCCAGCAGTCAGTCGAGGATGAACACTGAAGCTTTCTTT.

The J gene is TRBJ1-6, the V gene TRBV28; D possibly corresponds to TRBD1 (6 bases). The CDR3 sequence is 13 residues long. Trimming cost V 5 bases and J 9 bases, with 11 bases left between them. CDR1 is MDHEN and CDR2 is SYDVKM in the germline V gene. The CDR3 sequence is CASSLGQLSPLHF. The CDR3 DNA follows: TGTGCCAGCAGTCTAGGACAGCTTTCACCCCTCCACTTT.

This chain links TRBV30 with TRBJ1-3, with D perhaps matching TRBD1 (5 bases). The CDR3 totals 15 residues. Trimming stripped 8 bases from V and 7 bases from J, with 24 bases between. CDR1 GTSNPN and CDR2 SVGIG come from the germline V gene (reference sequence). The CDR3 sequence: CAREKLDGGTNTIYF. As DNA, the CDR3 is TGTGCCCGGGAGAAACTTGACGGGGGGACGAACACCATATATTTT. The whole variable domain, filled in from reference TRBV30 and TRBJ1-3, reads SQTIHQWPATLVQPVGSPLSLECTVEGTSNPNLYWYRQAAGRGLQLLFYSVGIGQISSEVPQNLSASRPQDRQFILSSKKLLLSDSGFYLCAREKLDGGTNTIYFGEGSWLTVV.

This clone has just a few counts. The gene calls are TRBV19 and TRBJ1-4; D perhaps matches TRBD1 (5 bases). The CDR3 sequence is 13 residues long. Deletions cut 5 bases from V and 5 bases from J, with 9 bases between. The germline V gene encodes CDR1 LNHDA and CDR2 SQIVND (reference sequence). CDR3 sequence reads: CASSGGGNEKLFF. CDR3 DNA: TGTGCCAGTAGTGGGGGAGGAAATGAAAAACTGTTTTTT. The variable domain in full, completed from reference TRBV19 and TRBJ1-4, reads DGGITQSPKYLFRKEGQNVTLSCEQNLNHDAMYWYRQDPGQGLRLIYYSQIVNDFQKGDIAEGYSVSREKKESFPLTVTSAQKNPTAFYLCASSGGGNEKLFFGSGTQLSVL.

The V and J genes are TRBV6-4 and TRBJ1-6; D ambiguous. The length of the CDR3 is 14 residues. CDR1 and CDR2 from the germline V gene are MRHNA and SNTAGT. V dropped 3 bases and J dropped 9 bases, with 12 bases sitting between them. The CDR3 spells CASSETPAGSPLHF. Written as DNA, the CDR3 is TGTGCCAGCAGTGAAACACCCGCGGGTTCACCCCTCCACTTT.

V gene TRBV5-1 combines with J gene TRBJ2-3; D may be TRBD2 (5 bases). Germline V gene lookup returns CDR1 SGHRS and CDR2 YFSETQ. The CDR3 consists of 15 residues. Trimming removed 4 bases from V and 0 bases from J, with 12 bases in between. CDR3 sequence: CASSPVAPSTDTQYF. The CDR3 DNA sequence: TGCGCCAGCAGCCCCGTAGCGCCGAGCACAGATACGCAGTATTTT.

This clone was found once. The V gene is TRBV10-1, the J gene TRBJ1-1; no definite D call. The CDR3 is 13 amino acids. Germline CDR1 is WNHNN and CDR2 is SYGVQD (reference sequence). Deletions cut 2 bases from V and 2 bases from J, with 6 bases between. The DNA of the CDR3 is TGCGCCAGCAGTGAGGAACTAAACACTGAAGCTTTCTTT. Translation: CASSEELNTEAFF.

The V and J genes are TRBV2 and TRBJ2-2; TRBD2 aligns across 7 bases. V shed 11 bases and J 3 bases; nucleotides not matched to a gene: 9. The germline CDR1 and CDR2 sequences are SNHLY and FYNNEI. CDR3 length: 14 amino acids. The CDR3 region has the DNA TGTGCCTGCACTGCGGGGGAGCACACCGGGGAGCTGTTTTTT. This codes for CACTAGEHTGELFF.

The rearrangement links TRBV19 to TRBJ2-1; D ambiguous. The germline V gene has CDR1 LNHDA and CDR2 SQIVND (reference sequence). CDR3 length: 11 amino acids. The chain's CDR3 is CASLGYNEQFF. For the CDR3, the DNA is TGTGCAAGCCTCGGGTACAATGAGCAGTTCTTC.

The rearrangement uses TRBV14 and TRBJ2-5; D is undetermined. V was cut by 4 bases and J by 5 bases, with 14 bases left in between. This CDR3 has 14 amino acids. CDR1 SGHDN and CDR2 FVKESK come from the germline V gene. CDR3 DNA sequence: TGTGCCAGCAGCCCCGTCCGCTACGTGGAGACCCAGTACTTC. Its protein product is CASSPVRYVETQYF.

The genes are TRBV5-1 and TRBJ1-1; tentatively, D is TRBD1 (5 bases). CDR3 size: 15 residues. CDR1 and CDR2 (germline): SGHRS, YFSETQ. V was trimmed by 1 base and J by 3 bases, leaving 13 bases between them. CDR3 in DNA: TGCGCCAGCAGCTTGCGGGGGGAGGTGGACACTGAAGCTTTCTTT. Translated, it gives CASSLRGEVDTEAFF.

This sequence joins TRBV10-3 and TRBJ1-5; 7 nucleotides match TRBD1. The trim removed 3 bases at V and 3 bases at J, leaving 2 bases unmatched. The CDR3 covers 14 residues. CDR1 is ENHRY and CDR2 is SYGVKD in the germline V gene. This CDR3 is CAISEGGDNQPQHF. The DNA for the CDR3 is TGTGCCATCAGTGAAGGGGGCGACAATCAGCCCCAGCATTTT.

This chain links TRBV3-1 (or the pseudogene TRBV3-2) with TRBJ1-5; D not resolved. This CDR3 is built from 17 residues. The V gene's germline CDR1 is LGHDT and CDR2 YNNKEL (reference sequence). V was shortened by 4 bases and J by 0 bases, with 16 bases between the two germline ends. The CDR3 sequence: CASSLRRVGNSNQPQHF. DNA for the CDR3: TGTGCCAGCAGCCTCCGTCGGGTAGGAAATAGCAATCAGCCCCAGCATTTT.